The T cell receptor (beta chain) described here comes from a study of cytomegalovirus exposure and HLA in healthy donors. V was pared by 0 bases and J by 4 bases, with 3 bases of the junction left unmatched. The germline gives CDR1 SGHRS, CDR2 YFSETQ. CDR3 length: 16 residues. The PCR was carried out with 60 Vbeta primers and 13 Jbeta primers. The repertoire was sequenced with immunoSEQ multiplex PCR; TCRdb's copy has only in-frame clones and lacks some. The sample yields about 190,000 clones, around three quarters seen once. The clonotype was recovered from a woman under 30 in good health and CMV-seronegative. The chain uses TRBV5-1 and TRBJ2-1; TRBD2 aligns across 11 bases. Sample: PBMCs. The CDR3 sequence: CASSLAPSGRYNEQFF. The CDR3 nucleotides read TGCGCCAGCAGCTTGGCCCCTAGCGGGAGGTACAATGAGCAGTTCTTC.